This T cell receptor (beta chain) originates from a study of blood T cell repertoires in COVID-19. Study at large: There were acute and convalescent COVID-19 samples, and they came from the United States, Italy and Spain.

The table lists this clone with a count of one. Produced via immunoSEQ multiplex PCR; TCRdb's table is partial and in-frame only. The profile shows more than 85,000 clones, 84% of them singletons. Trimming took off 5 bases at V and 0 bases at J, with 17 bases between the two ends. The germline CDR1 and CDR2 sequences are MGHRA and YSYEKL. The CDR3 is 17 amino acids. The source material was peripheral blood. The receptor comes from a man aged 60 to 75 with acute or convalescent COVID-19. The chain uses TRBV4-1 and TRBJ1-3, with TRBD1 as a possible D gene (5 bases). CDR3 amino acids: CASSSQDYGISGNTIYF. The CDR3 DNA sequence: TGCGCCAGCAGCTCACAGGACTACGGAATCTCTGGAAACACCATATATTTT.